The 5 T cell receptor beta chains listed next were all sequenced from one sample in a study of T cell responses to AZD1222 COVID-19 vaccine. Sequenced by immunoSEQ multiplex PCR; TCRdb stores in-frame clones only, minus some. In the table there are more than 80,000 clones, around 90% of which are singletons. The source was peripheral blood, collected on day 0 of AZD1222 vaccination. These receptor sequences come from an adult in good health.

The rearrangement joins TRBV25-1 to TRBJ2-3; 7 nucleotides agree with TRBD2. The trim removed 5 bases at V and 4 bases at J, leaving 3 bases unmatched. Germline V gene data show CDR1 as MGHDK and CDR2 as SYGVNS. This CDR3 comprises 13 residues. CDR3: CASSTRGADTQYF. DNA of the CDR3: TGTGCCAGCAGTACACGGGGGGCAGATACGCAGTATTTT.

The V gene is TRBV7-3, the J gene TRBJ2-7, with 8 nucleotides matching TRBD1. This CDR3 contains 15 residues. Germline assignment: CDR1 SGHTA and CDR2 FQGTGA. After removal of 6 bases from V and 1 base from J, the junction contained 8 bases not matched to a gene. In nucleotides, the CDR3 is TGTGCCAGCAGTCTTACCGGGACAGGTTCCTACGAGCAGTACTTC. Encoded protein: CASSLTGTGSYEQYF. The variable domain in full, completed from reference TRBV7-3 and TRBJ2-7, reads GAGVSQTPSNKVTEKGKYVELRCDPISGHTALYWYRQSLGQGPEFLIYFQGTGAADDSGLPNDRFFAVRPEGSVSTLKIQRTERGDSAVYLCASSLTGTGSYEQYFGPGTRLTVT.

This chain joins TRBV6-1 and TRBJ1-6; no clear D gene. V lost 2 bases, J lost 15 bases, and 11 bases lay in between. The germline V gene encodes CDR1 MNHNS and CDR2 SASEGT. CDR3 length equals 12 residues. CDR3 sequence: CASSESLFFLHF. In DNA, the CDR3 is TGTGCCAGCAGTGAAAGTCTTTTCTTCCTCCACTTT.

V and J are TRBV28 and TRBJ1-4; D is ambiguous. Trimming took 4 bases from V and 3 from J, leaving 9 bases between them. The germline V gene encodes CDR1 MDHEN and CDR2 SYDVKM. CDR3 length: 14 amino acids. CDR3 nucleotide sequence: TGTGCCAGCAGTTCGAGGATATCTAATGAAAAACTGTTTTTT. Amino acids: CASSSRISNEKLFF.

The genes are TRBV28 and TRBJ2-2; 11 nucleotides agree with TRBD1. Germline CDR1 is MDHEN and CDR2 is SYDVKM. V lost 3 bases and J lost 4; bases outside the gene matches: 7. CDR3 length equals 17 residues. CDR3 in DNA: TGTGCCAGCAGTTTGTATCCGGGACAGGGGGTCACCGGGGAGCTGTTTTTT. Its translation is CASSLYPGQGVTGELFF.